At least ten counts were recorded for the clone carrying this T cell receptor beta chain. This sample was taken from a study of T cell repertoires in cytomegalovirus infection. TCRdb reprocessed the reads with MiXCR, giving one entry per CDR3 protein. In the table there are approximately 630,000 distinct CDR3 sequences, 20% to 30% of which are singletons. The origin of this receptor is a human donor in good health (CMV status not recorded). Some clones in this sample may be carry-over from other donors' samples. Sequences were obtained from CD8+ T cells from PBMCs.

CDR3 DNA sequence: TGTGCAAGCGCGGGGGGAAGATACGAGCAGTACTTC. Translation: CASAGGRYEQYF. The gene calls are TRBV12-3 or TRBV12-4 and TRBJ2-7, with TRBD2 matching 8 bases. The CDR3 is 12 residues long.